This TCR beta chain was identified during a study of blood T cell repertoires in COVID-19. Overall study: Samples of COVID-19 (acute and convalescent) were obtained from the United States, Italy and Spain.

Generated by immunoSEQ multiplex PCR, the TCRdb table keeps only in-frame clones and is missing some. The sample includes 200,000 to 300,000 clones, 86% seen only once; the top ten take under 2%. From germline, CDR1 is MRHNA and CDR2 SNTAGT. The CDR3 is 14 amino acids. V shed 5 bases and J shed 6 bases, with 13 bases lying between them. The sample consisted of peripheral blood. The sequence derives from a man younger than 40 with active or convalescent COVID-19. The genes are TRBV6-4 and TRBJ2-2; D is ambiguous. The CDR3 region is CASSPARGAGELFF. DNA of the CDR3: TGTGCCAGCAGTCCGGCTCGAGGTGCCGGGGAGCTGTTTTTT.